The 26 T cell receptor beta chains listed next were all sequenced from one sample in a study of cytomegalovirus exposure and HLA in healthy donors. The PCR employed 60 Vbeta primers together with 13 Jbeta primers. TCRdb keeps only in-frame clones here, not all; method: immunoSEQ multiplex PCR. The sample includes 110,000 or so clones, 81% of them seen just once. Sequenced: PBMCs. The receptor set was obtained from a woman in her twenties or thirties in good health and CMV-seronegative.

J is TRBJ1-6 and V is TRBV6-1; D remains unclear. This CDR3 is built from 13 residues. The V end was cut by 8 bases, the J end by 6 bases, with 11 bases between. Germline CDR1 and CDR2: MNHNS and SASEGT. CDR3 amino acids: CASGEVINSPLHF. Here the CDR3 DNA reads TGTGCCAGCGGGGAGGTAATTAATTCACCCCTCCACTTT.

This sequence joins TRBV19 and TRBJ1-2; D not certain. From germline, CDR1 is LNHDA and CDR2 SQIVND (reference sequence). Trimming shortened V by 5 bases and J by 8 bases, and 6 bases separated the two germline ends. The CDR3 consists of 10 residues. The CDR3 bases are TGTGCCAGTAGTGCTGGCGGCTACACCTTC. Its protein product is CASSAGGYTF.

The rearrangement joins TRBV5-1 to TRBJ1-1, with 9 bases matching TRBD1. Unmatched junction bases numbered 7, after V lost 1 base and J lost 3 bases. CDR1 is SGHRS, CDR2 YFSETQ, per germline. This CDR3 contains 16 residues. DNA of the CDR3: TGCGCCAGCAGCTTGCCTGGGACAGGGCGGTACACTGAAGCTTTCTTT. This sequence encodes CASSLPGTGRYTEAFF.

This chain uses TRBV9 with TRBJ2-7; 8 bases match TRBD2. Germline assignment: CDR1 SGDLS and CDR2 YYNGEE. The V and J ends lost 4 bases and 6 bases, in that order; junction bases with no gene match: 15. This CDR3 region has 16 residues. The CDR3 spells CASSPQTSGQVGEQYF. The CDR3 DNA sequence: TGTGCCAGCAGCCCCCAAACTAGCGGCCAAGTGGGCGAGCAGTACTTC.

This clone came up a few times. The chain couples TRBV11-2 to TRBJ1-6; 8 bases fit TRBD1. The germline gives CDR1 SGHAT, CDR2 FQNNGV. V gave up 4 bases and J gave up 6 bases; unmatched junction bases: 8. CDR3 length: 16 amino acids. The CDR3: CASSSRWTGTNSPLHF. DNA of the CDR3: TGTGCCAGCAGCTCGAGATGGACAGGGACTAATTCACCCCTCCACTTT.

The V and J genes are TRBV19 and TRBJ2-7; 10 nucleotides match TRBD2. The V and J ends lost 3 bases and 6 bases, in that order; junction bases with no gene match: 14. Germline V CDR1 and CDR2: LNHDA, SQIVND (reference sequence). The CDR3 loop spans 17 amino acids. Here the CDR3 DNA reads TGTGCCAGTAGTATTAAGGTTGGGCTAGCGGGAGTAAGCGAGCAGTACTTC. It encodes CASSIKVGLAGVSEQYF.

The J gene is TRBJ1-5, the V gene TRBV5-1; D is unresolved. From germline, CDR1 is SGHRS and CDR2 YFSETQ. The CDR3 runs to 14 residues. V gave up 1 base and J gave up 9 bases, with 14 bases separating them. In nucleotides, the CDR3 is TGCGCCAGCAGCTTGCTTGGCACCGAGGGGCCCCAGCATTTT. Protein sequence: CASSLLGTEGPQHF.

Here the CDR3 reads CASSLEVQAYNEQFF. The DNA for the CDR3 is TGCGCCAGCAGCTTGGAGGTCCAGGCCTACAATGAGCAGTTCTTC. The chain combines TRBV5-1 with TRBJ2-1, with D unresolved. CDR1 is SGHRS, CDR2 YFSETQ, per germline. Trimming took off 0 bases at V and 2 bases at J, with 9 bases between the two ends. CDR3 length: 15 residues.

The rearrangement uses TRBV5-1 and TRBJ2-1, with 14 bases lining up with TRBD2. Germline values: CDR1 SGHRS, CDR2 YFSETQ. This CDR3 has 17 residues. The junction had 10 bases not matched to a gene; V was cut back by 4 bases and J by 7 bases. In nucleotides, the CDR3 is TGCGCCAGCAGCCAGGCGGGACTAGCGGGAGTATGGAATGAGCAGTTCTTC. This codes for CASSQAGLAGVWNEQFF.

This clone is a singleton in its sample. The chain links TRBV18 to TRBJ2-5, with D possibly TRBD1 on 6 matching bases. CDR3 length: 11 residues. V was clipped by 5 bases and J by 7 bases, with 8 bases between them. Germline V gene lookup returns CDR1 KGHSH and CDR2 LQKENI. This CDR3 reads CASSATGTQYF. CDR3 DNA sequence: TGTGCCAGCTCAGCGACAGGGACCCAGTACTTC.

Worth noting for this clone: The sample holds other DNA sequences that translate to the same CDR3. The V and J genes are TRBV7-6 and TRBJ2-1; D is unclear. Germline loops: CDR1 SGHVS, CDR2 FNYEAQ. Trimming removed 0 bases from V and 4 bases from J, with 4 bases in between. This CDR3 has 13 amino acids. CDR3 nucleotide sequence: TGTGCCAGCAGCTTAGCCCGTTACAATGAGCAGTTCTTC. This codes for CASSLARYNEQFF. The full variable domain, with the rest looked up from reference TRBV7-6 and TRBJ2-1, is GAGVSQSPRYKVTKRGQDVALRCDPISGHVSLYWYRQALGQGPEFLTYFNYEAQQDKSGLPNDRFSAERPEGSISTLTIQRTEQRDSAMYRCASSLARYNEQFFGPGTRLTVL.

The chain couples TRBV7-3 to TRBJ2-3; D uncertain. CDR1 is SGHTA and CDR2 is FQGTGA in the germline V gene. The CDR3 has 18 residues. V shed 5 bases and J shed 1 base, with 22 bases lying between them. The CDR3 coding sequence is TGTGCCAGCAGCCCGGCCGAGAGGCTCGGTGCGGGCACAGATACGCAGTATTTT. Its translation: CASSPAERLGAGTDTQYF.

The V gene is TRBV6-1, the J gene TRBJ1-6; perhaps TRBD1 as D (6 bases). Germline loops: CDR1 MNHNS, CDR2 SASEGT. Trimming removed 3 bases from V and 4 bases from J, with 7 bases in between. CDR3 size: 14 residues. CDR3 region: CASSETGYNSPLHF. CDR3 DNA sequence: TGTGCCAGCAGTGAGACAGGTTATAATTCACCCCTCCACTTT.

V is TRBV7-3 and J is TRBJ1-1; TRBD1 is a possible D gene (5 bases). The length of the CDR3 is 16 residues. Germline V lookup: CDR1 SGHTA, CDR2 FQGTGA. The V and J ends lost 1 base and 2 bases respectively, with 14 bases between them. The CDR3 protein is CASSLRAGRGNTEAFF. The CDR3 DNA is TGTGCCAGCAGCTTAAGGGCGGGAAGGGGAAACACTGAAGCTTTCTTT.

V is TRBV15 and J is TRBJ2-5; no firm D call. Looked up from germline, CDR1 is LNHNV and CDR2 is YYDKDF (reference sequence). Trimming shortened V by 0 bases and J by 1 base, and 6 bases separated the two germline ends. The CDR3 has 14 amino acids. The CDR3 nucleotides read TGTGCCACCAGCAGAGATCACAGCCAAGAGACCCAGTACTTC. Translation gives CATSRDHSQETQYF.

V is TRBV5-1 and J is TRBJ1-1, with TRBD1 as a possible D gene (5 bases). Trimming shortened V by 0 bases and J by 4 bases, and 16 bases separated the two germline ends. The CDR3 has 16 residues. CDR1 is SGHRS, CDR2 YFSETQ, per germline. CDR3 in DNA: TGCGCCAGCAGCTTGGATCCGGTGGGGCAGGGCACTGAAGCTTTCTTT. This encodes CASSLDPVGQGTEAFF.

The chain uses TRBV21-1 and TRBJ2-2; the table's D call, TRBD1, was not checked against the DNA. TRBV21-1 is described as a pseudogene. The CDR3 runs to 16 residues. Here the CDR3 reads CALSIPGQGAPGELFF. The CDR3 bases are TGTGCCTTATCAATACCGGGACAGGGGGCGCCCGGGGAGCTGTTTTTT.

The V and J genes are TRBV7-8 and TRBJ2-1, with 11 bases matching TRBD2. V shed 3 bases and J 10 bases; nucleotides not matched to a gene: 11. The germline V gene has CDR1 SGHVS and CDR2 FQNEAQ. This CDR3 has 16 residues. Here the CDR3 reads CASSFLSSGRASEQFF. The CDR3 DNA reads as TGTGCCAGCAGCTTCTTGAGTAGCGGGAGGGCCAGCGAGCAGTTCTTC.

This rearrangement joins TRBV16 to TRBJ2-3; 8 nucleotides line up with TRBD2. CDR1 is KGHSY, CDR2 FQNENV, per germline. V lost 2 bases, J lost 2 bases, and 3 bases stayed unmatched. The CDR3 has 15 amino acids. Written as DNA, the CDR3 is TGTGCCAGCAGCCAAGCGGGAGGATTCACAGATACGCAGTATTTT. This translates into CASSQAGGFTDTQYF.

The CDR3 spells CASSRPETGYSPLHF. The CDR3 coding sequence is TGTGCCAGCAGCCGACCCGAGACAGGATACTCACCCCTCCACTTT. The rearrangement links TRBV7-6 to TRBJ1-6, with a tentative D call TRBD1 (6 bases). This CDR3 contains 15 residues. V was cut by 5 bases and J by 10 bases, with 18 bases left in between. Per the germline V gene, CDR1 is SGHVS and CDR2 is FNYEAQ.

The genes are TRBV5-5 and TRBJ2-3, with TRBD2 matching 9 bases. The V gene's germline CDR1 is SGHKS and CDR2 YYEKEE (reference sequence). This CDR3 is built from 15 residues. Losses at the gene ends were 4 bases for V and 3 bases for J; bases not matched to a gene: 6. Here the CDR3 DNA reads TGTGCCAGCAGCCGGTTCACTAGCGGGACAGATACGCAGTATTTT. Protein: CASSRFTSGTDTQYF.

The rearrangement links TRBV2 to TRBJ1-2; no reliable D call. Trimming took off 6 bases at V and 4 bases at J, with 6 bases between the two ends. The CDR3 runs 11 residues. Germline CDR1 and CDR2: SNHLY and FYNNEI. CDR3 bases: TGTGCCAGCAGGCCGAGCTATGGCTACACCTTC. Amino acid sequence: CASRPSYGYTF.

The chain links TRBV14 to TRBJ2-2, with D unresolved. There are 15 residues in the CDR3. Trimming took 6 bases from V and 2 from J, leaving 13 bases between them. Germline loops: CDR1 SGHDN, CDR2 FVKESK. CDR3 region: CASSTRQRNTGELFF. CDR3 DNA sequence: TGTGCCAGCAGTACCCGACAACGAAACACCGGGGAGCTGTTTTTT.

The DNA for the CDR3 is TGTGCCAGCAGTGGCAATAGCGGGAGTTACGAGCAGTACTTC. Its protein product is CASSGNSGSYEQYF. This chain joins TRBV6-4 and TRBJ2-7; 9 positions agree with TRBD2. From germline, CDR1 is MRHNA and CDR2 SNTAGT. Unmatched junction bases numbered 5, after V lost 4 bases and J lost 4 bases. The CDR3 spans 14 residues.

The rearrangement links TRBV25-1 to TRBJ1-2; 7 bases map to TRBD1. V was clipped by 3 bases and J by 7 bases; unmatched bases: 14. In germline, CDR1 is MGHDK, CDR2 SYGVNS. The CDR3 sequence is 16 residues long. This CDR3 reads CASSDPTGVRRSGYTF. The CDR3 DNA sequence: TGTGCCAGCAGTGACCCAACAGGGGTAAGGCGCAGTGGCTACACCTTC.

The J gene is TRBJ1-5, the V gene TRBV2, with TRBD1 matching 8 bases. The CDR3 is 15 residues long. Germline CDR1 and CDR2: SNHLY and FYNNEI. V shed 7 bases and J 3 bases; nucleotides not matched to a gene: 8. The CDR3 DNA reads as TGTGCCAGCACAACGGACAGGGCCTCCAATCAGCCCCAGCATTTT. This encodes CASTTDRASNQPQHF.